This is a list of T cell receptor beta chains from one sample in a study of blood T cell repertoires in COVID-19. The repertoire was sequenced with immunoSEQ multiplex PCR; TCRdb's copy has only in-frame clones and lacks some. The sample holds approximately 500,000 clones, roughly 89% seen once. The sample was peripheral blood. The receptors stem from a woman aged 45-60 years with COVID-19, enrolled during active disease. The CDR3 runs from the conserved cysteine through the conserved F or W. Each record gives: clone size, J gene, D gene, V gene, CDR3 protein, CDR3 DNA. A D gene is named only where the DNA matches it firmly. A row's size may be missing; if present it is once, few, many or a size class.

clone_size: NA; j_call: TRBJ1-4; d_call: NA; v_call: TRBV25-1; cdr3_aa: CASSAGVPEKLFF; cdr3_nt: TGTGCCAGCTCGGCCGGGGTGCCCGAAAAACTGTTTTTT
clone_size: few; j_call: TRBJ2-1; d_call: TRBD1; v_call: TRBV4-2; cdr3_aa: CASSQDFGTGGYNEQFF; cdr3_nt: TGTGCCAGCAGCCAAGATTTCGGGACAGGGGGTTACAATGAGCAGTTCTTC
clone_size: NA; j_call: TRBJ1-2; d_call: NA; v_call: TRBV7-9; cdr3_aa: CASTIREDSQTTGGYTF; cdr3_nt: TGTGCCAGCACCATTCGTGAGGACAGTCAAACAACAGGTGGCTACACCTTC
clone_size: NA; j_call: TRBJ2-1; d_call: TRBD2; v_call: TRBV6-6; cdr3_aa: CASSLAATYNEQFF; cdr3_nt: TGTGCCAGCAGTCTAGCGGCAACCTACAATGAGCAGTTCTTC
clone_size: NA; j_call: TRBJ1-2; d_call: NA; v_call: TRBV2; cdr3_aa: CASSRLPGNSNYGYTF; cdr3_nt: TGTGCCAGCAGTCGATTACCAGGGAATTCTAACTATGGCTACACCTTC
clone_size: NA; j_call: TRBJ2-7; d_call: TRBD2; v_call: TRBV4-1; cdr3_aa: CASSQVASGGTEQYF; cdr3_nt: TGCGCCAGCAGCCAAGTGGCTAGCGGGGGTACCGAGCAGTACTTC
clone_size: NA; j_call: TRBJ2-2; d_call: NA; v_call: TRBV11-3; cdr3_aa: CASSPRGTGELFF; cdr3_nt: TGTGCCAGCAGCCCTCGGGGAACCGGGGAGCTGTTTTTT
clone_size: NA; j_call: TRBJ2-1; d_call: NA; v_call: TRBV4-2; cdr3_aa: CASSQEVGVQSSYNEQFF; cdr3_nt: TGTGCCAGCAGCCAAGAGGTAGGGGTTCAGAGCTCCTACAATGAGCAGTTCTTC
clone_size: NA; j_call: TRBJ2-3; d_call: NA; v_call: TRBV12-3/TRBV12-4; cdr3_aa: CASRRVGTDTQYF; cdr3_nt: TGTGCCAGCAGGAGGGTTGGCACAGATACGCAGTATTTT
clone_size: NA; j_call: TRBJ2-7; d_call: TRBD2; v_call: TRBV3-1/TRBV3-2; cdr3_aa: CASSQTLSGGLYEQYF; cdr3_nt: TGTGCCAGCAGCCAAACTCTTTCGGGAGGACTCTACGAGCAGTACTTC
clone_size: NA; j_call: TRBJ2-7; d_call: NA; v_call: TRBV1; cdr3_aa: CTSSLPAGAGEQYF; cdr3_nt: TGCACCAGCAGCCTCCCAGCGGGGGCGGGTGAGCAGTACTTC
clone_size: few; j_call: TRBJ2-2; d_call: NA; v_call: TRBV7-9; cdr3_aa: CASSLRFGGTGELFF; cdr3_nt: TGTGCCAGCAGCTTAAGGTTCGGGGGCACCGGGGAGCTGTTTTTT
clone_size: NA; j_call: TRBJ1-1; d_call: NA; v_call: TRBV6-5; cdr3_aa: CASSYSVVVLRTEAFF; cdr3_nt: TGTGCCAGCAGTTACTCTGTTGTCGTCCTTCGGACTGAAGCTTTCTTT
clone_size: NA; j_call: TRBJ1-2; d_call: NA; v_call: TRBV9; cdr3_aa: CASSLRSGRDGYTF; cdr3_nt: TGTGCCAGCAGCCTTCGGTCAGGGAGGGATGGCTACACCTTC
clone_size: NA; j_call: TRBJ1-1; d_call: NA; v_call: TRBV6-5; cdr3_aa: CASSYAGEDTEAFF; cdr3_nt: TGTGCCAGCAGTTACGCAGGGGAAGACACTGAGGCTTTCTTT
clone_size: NA; j_call: TRBJ1-5; d_call: TRBD1; v_call: TRBV19; cdr3_aa: CASSIAGQGYQPQHF; cdr3_nt: TGTGCCAGTAGTATAGCTGGACAGGGATATCAGCCCCAGCATTTT
clone_size: NA; j_call: TRBJ1-6; d_call: TRBD1; v_call: TRBV5-6; cdr3_aa: CASSFQGAPNSPLHF; cdr3_nt: TGTGCCAGCAGCTTTCAGGGGGCGCCCAATTCACCCCTCCACTTT
clone_size: few; j_call: TRBJ2-3; d_call: TRBD2; v_call: TRBV7-3; cdr3_aa: CASSLTGTSGGKYF; cdr3_nt: TGTGCCAGCAGCCTCACCGGGACTAGCGGGGGGAAGTATTTT
clone_size: NA; j_call: TRBJ2-3; d_call: TRBD2; v_call: TRBV5-4; cdr3_aa: CASSLPGLALSNTQYF; cdr3_nt: TGTGCCAGCAGCCTTCCGGGACTAGCGTTATCAAATACGCAGTATTTT